This entry lists 7 T cell receptor beta chains sequenced from one sample in a study of CD8 T cells in ankylosing spondylitis. Their antigens remain unidentified. TCRdb reanalysed the 5' RACE reads using MiXCR and keeps one entry per CDR3 protein. The sample has 500,000 to 650,000 distinct CDR3 sequences, approximately 5% seen once. The study, taken as a whole, reports: Blood from ankylosing spondylitis patients appeared to carry a characteristic roughly eight-variant TCR beta motif.

The specimen sequenced was blood, either unsorted or a sorted T cell fraction (not recorded which). These receptors were taken from a male donor with ankylosing spondylitis.

The chain employs TRBV4-3 and TRBJ1-1; maybe TRBD1 (5 bases). The length of the CDR3 is 15 residues. The germline V gene encodes CDR1 LGHNA and CDR2 YSLEER. V lost 0 bases to trimming and J lost 0 bases, with 8 bases between them. CDR3 protein: CASSQEAGLNTEAFF. The CDR3 DNA reads as TGCGCCAGCAGCCAAGAGGCAGGGTTGAACACTGAAGCTTTCTTT.

This clonotype showed up many times. The chain employs TRBV9 and TRBJ2-2; TRBD1 aligns across 9 bases. After removal of 4 bases from V and 5 bases from J, the junction contained 9 bases not matched to a gene. Germline CDR1 SGDLS, CDR2 YYNGEE. The CDR3 consists of 16 residues. CDR3 loop: CASSPYRGLFTGELFF. In DNA form, the CDR3 reads TGTGCCAGCAGCCCTTACAGGGGGCTATTTACCGGGGAGCTGTTTTTT.

The CDR3 loop is CASSRPPYEQYF. The CDR3 nucleotides read TGTGCCAGCTCACGACCTCCATACGAGCAGTACTTC. The V call is TRBV18, the J call TRBJ2-7; D is unclear. CDR1 and CDR2 from the germline V gene are KGHSH and LQKENI. The CDR3 spans 12 residues. V lost 4 bases, J lost 4 bases, and 8 bases lay in between.

This clonotype was counted at least ten times. The chain combines TRBV5-1 with TRBJ1-4; TRBD1 matches at 7 bases. The J segment lost 3 bases and the V segment lost 4 bases, leaving 3 bases of the junction unmatched. CDR3 length: 14 amino acids. The V gene's germline CDR1 is SGHRS and CDR2 YFSETQ. The CDR3 DNA sequence: TGCGCCAGCAGCGCCGGGACAGCTAATGAAAAACTGTTTTTT. Translation: CASSAGTANEKLFF.

This clonotype turned up a few times. The chain employs TRBV5-1 and TRBJ2-1; TRBD2 matches at 9 bases. CDR3 length: 16 residues. The ends lost 5 bases at V and 2 bases at J; junction bases unmatched: 8. Per the germline V gene, CDR1 is SGHRS and CDR2 is YFSETQ. The CDR3 sequence: CASSILASGAYNEQFF. CDR3 nucleotide sequence: TGCGCCAGCAGTATCCTAGCTAGCGGGGCCTACAATGAGCAGTTCTTC.

This clonotype was found many times. The gene calls are TRBV20-1 and TRBJ2-7; 10 nucleotides line up with TRBD2. CDR1 is DFQATT, CDR2 SNEGSKA, per germline (reference sequence). V shed 2 bases, J shed 5 bases, and the junction held 12 bases outside the gene matches. The CDR3 loop spans 16 amino acids. The CDR3 DNA follows: TGCAGTGCTAGAACCCTCGGGACTAGCGTAGAGCACGAGCAGTACTTC. It is translated as CSARTLGTSVEHEQYF.

This clonotype has at least ten counts. The V call is TRBV6-5, the J call TRBJ2-5; D may be TRBD2 (6 bases). Germline V gene sequence: CDR1 MNHEY, CDR2 SVGAGI. V lost 2 bases, J lost 7 bases, and 14 bases lay in between. The CDR3 is made up of 14 amino acids. CDR3 in amino acids: CASSYGPAGGTQYF. Here the CDR3 DNA reads TGTGCCAGCAGTTACGGTCCGGCCGGGGGGACCCAGTACTTC.